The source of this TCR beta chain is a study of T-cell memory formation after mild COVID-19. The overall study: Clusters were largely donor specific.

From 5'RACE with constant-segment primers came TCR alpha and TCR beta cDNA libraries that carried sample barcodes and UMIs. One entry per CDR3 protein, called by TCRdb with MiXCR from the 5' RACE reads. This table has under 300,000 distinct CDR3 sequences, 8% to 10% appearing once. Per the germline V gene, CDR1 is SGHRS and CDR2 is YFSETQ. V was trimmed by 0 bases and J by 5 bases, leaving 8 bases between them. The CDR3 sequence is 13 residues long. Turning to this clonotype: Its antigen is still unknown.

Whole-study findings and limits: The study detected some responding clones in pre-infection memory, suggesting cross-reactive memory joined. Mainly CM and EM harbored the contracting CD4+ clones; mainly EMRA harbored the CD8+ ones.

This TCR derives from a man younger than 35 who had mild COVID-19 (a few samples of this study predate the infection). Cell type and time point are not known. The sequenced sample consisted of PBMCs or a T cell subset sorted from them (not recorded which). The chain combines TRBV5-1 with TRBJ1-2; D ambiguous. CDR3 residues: CASSLVTSYGYTF. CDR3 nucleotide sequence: TGCGCCAGCAGCTTGGTGACAAGTTATGGCTACACCTTC.